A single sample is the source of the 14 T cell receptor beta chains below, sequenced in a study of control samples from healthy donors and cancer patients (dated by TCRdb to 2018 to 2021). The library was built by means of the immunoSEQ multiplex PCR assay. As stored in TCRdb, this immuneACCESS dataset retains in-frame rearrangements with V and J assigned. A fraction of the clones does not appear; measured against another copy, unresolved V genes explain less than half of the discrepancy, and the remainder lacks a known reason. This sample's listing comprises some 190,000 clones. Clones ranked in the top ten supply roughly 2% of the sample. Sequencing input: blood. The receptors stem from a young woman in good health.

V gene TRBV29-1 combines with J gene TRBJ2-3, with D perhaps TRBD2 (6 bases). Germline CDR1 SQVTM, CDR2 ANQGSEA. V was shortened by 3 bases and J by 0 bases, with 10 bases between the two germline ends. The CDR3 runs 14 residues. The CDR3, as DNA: TGCAGCGTTGATTTGGGGACTAGCACAGATACGCAGTATTTT. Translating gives CSVDLGTSTDTQYF.

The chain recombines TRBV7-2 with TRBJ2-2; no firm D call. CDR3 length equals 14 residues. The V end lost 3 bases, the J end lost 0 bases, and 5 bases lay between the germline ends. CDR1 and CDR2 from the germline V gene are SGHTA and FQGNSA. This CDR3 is CASSFPTNTGELFF. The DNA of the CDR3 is TGTGCCAGCAGCTTTCCGACGAACACCGGGGAGCTGTTTTTT.

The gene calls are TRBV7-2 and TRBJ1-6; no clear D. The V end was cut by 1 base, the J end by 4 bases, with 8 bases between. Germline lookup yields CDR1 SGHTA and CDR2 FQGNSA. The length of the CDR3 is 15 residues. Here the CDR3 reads CASSLDGVYNSPLHF. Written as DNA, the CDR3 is TGTGCCAGCAGCTTAGATGGGGTTTATAATTCACCCCTCCACTTT.

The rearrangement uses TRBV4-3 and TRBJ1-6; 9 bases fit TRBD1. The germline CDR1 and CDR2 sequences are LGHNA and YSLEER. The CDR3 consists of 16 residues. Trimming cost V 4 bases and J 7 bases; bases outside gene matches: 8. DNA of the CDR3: TGCGCCAGCAGCCCGGACAGGGGTTGGATGAATTCACCCCTCCACTTT. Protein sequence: CASSPDRGWMNSPLHF.

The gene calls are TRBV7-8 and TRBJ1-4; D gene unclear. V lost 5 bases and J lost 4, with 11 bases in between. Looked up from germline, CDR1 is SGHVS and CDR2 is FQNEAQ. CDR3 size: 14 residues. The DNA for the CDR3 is TGTGCCAGCAGCCCGAGTCCGATTAATGAAAAACTGTTTTTT. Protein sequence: CASSPSPINEKLFF.

CDR3 coding DNA: TGCGCCAGCAGCCGGGGGCCCACAGATACGCAGTATTTT. Encoded protein: CASSRGPTDTQYF. The genes are TRBV5-1 and TRBJ2-3; D could derive from TRBD1 or TRBD2 (6 bases each). From germline, CDR1 is SGHRS and CDR2 YFSETQ. This CDR3 is built from 13 residues. Trimming took off 4 bases at V and 2 bases at J, with 8 bases between the two ends.

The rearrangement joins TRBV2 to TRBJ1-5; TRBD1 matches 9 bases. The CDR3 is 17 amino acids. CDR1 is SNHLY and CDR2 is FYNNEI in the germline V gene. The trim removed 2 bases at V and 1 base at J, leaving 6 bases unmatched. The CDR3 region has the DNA TGTGCCAGCAGTGAACCAAACAGGGGGCCGAGCAATCAGCCCCAGCATTTT. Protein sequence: CASSEPNRGPSNQPQHF.

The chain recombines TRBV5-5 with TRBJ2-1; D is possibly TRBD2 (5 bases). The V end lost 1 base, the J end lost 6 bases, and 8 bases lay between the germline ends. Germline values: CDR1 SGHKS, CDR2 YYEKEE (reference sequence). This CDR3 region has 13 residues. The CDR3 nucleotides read TGTGCCAGCAGCTTGAGAGGGCCCAATGAGCAGTTCTTC. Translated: CASSLRGPNEQFF.

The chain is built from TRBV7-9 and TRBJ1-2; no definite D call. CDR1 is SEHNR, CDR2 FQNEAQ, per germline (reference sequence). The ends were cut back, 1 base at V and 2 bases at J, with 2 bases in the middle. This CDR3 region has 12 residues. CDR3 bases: TGTGCCAGCAGCTTAGACAACTATGGCTACACCTTC. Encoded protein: CASSLDNYGYTF.

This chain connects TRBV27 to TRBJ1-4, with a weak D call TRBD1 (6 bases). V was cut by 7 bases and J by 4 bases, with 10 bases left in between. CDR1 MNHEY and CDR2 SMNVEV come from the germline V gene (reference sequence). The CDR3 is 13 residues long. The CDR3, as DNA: TGTGCCAGCAAGGGGGGAATTAATGAAAAACTGTTTTTT. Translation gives CASKGGINEKLFF.

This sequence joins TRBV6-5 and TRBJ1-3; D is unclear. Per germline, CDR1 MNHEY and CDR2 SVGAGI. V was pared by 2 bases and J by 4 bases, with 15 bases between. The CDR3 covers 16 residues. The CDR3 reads CASSYSIPTPGNTIYF. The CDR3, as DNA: TGTGCCAGCAGTTACAGCATCCCTACCCCCGGAAACACCATATATTTT.

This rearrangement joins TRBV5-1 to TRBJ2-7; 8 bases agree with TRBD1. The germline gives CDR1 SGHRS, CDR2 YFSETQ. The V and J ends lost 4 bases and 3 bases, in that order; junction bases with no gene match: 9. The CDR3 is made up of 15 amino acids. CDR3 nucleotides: TGCGCCAGCAGCCCCCGGGCAGGGGGCCGCTACGAGCAGTACTTC. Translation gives CASSPRAGGRYEQYF.

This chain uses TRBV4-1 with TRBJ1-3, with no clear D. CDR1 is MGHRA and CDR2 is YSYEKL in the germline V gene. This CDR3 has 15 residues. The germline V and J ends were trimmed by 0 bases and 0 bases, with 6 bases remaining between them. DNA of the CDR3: TGCGCCAGCAGCCAAGACGCCAGCTCTGGAAACACCATATATTTT. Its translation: CASSQDASSGNTIYF.

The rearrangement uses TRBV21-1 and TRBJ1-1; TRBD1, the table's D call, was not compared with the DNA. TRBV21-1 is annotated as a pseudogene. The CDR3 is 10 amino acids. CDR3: CASRQTEAFF. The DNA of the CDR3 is TGTGCCAGCCGACAAACTGAAGCTTTCTTT.